The T cell receptor (beta chain) under discussion was sequenced for a study of shared clonotypes between healthy human individuals. Method: immunoSEQ multiplex PCR; TCRdb's copy keeps in-frame clones and lacks some. The sample carries roughly 1.4 million clones, 98% recorded once. This CDR3 region has 17 residues. V was shortened by 0 bases and J by 0 bases, with 14 bases between the two germline ends. CDR1 is LGHNA and CDR2 is YSLEER in the germline V gene. Specimen: naive CD4+ T cells sorted from blood. Subset indicated: CD45RA+ positively selected. The chain has TRBV4-3 and TRBJ1-2; the D gene is possibly TRBD1 (5 bases). This TCR derives from a man aged 25 to 45 in good health. The CDR3 DNA reads TGCGCCAGCAGCCAAGAATCACCGGGCAGGGCTAACTATGGCTACACCTTC. Protein sequence: CASSQESPGRANYGYTF.